This TCR beta chain was obtained from a study of blood T cell repertoires in COVID-19. Sequencing was performed with immunoSEQ multiplex PCR; in TCRdb, only in-frame clones are kept and a portion is missing. The sample shows 90,000 or so clones, about 86% of them seen only once. Trimming at V came to 4 bases and at J to 7 bases, leaving 15 bases not matched to a gene. CDR1 is SGDLS, CDR2 YYNGEE, per germline. The CDR3 extends over 16 amino acids. The chain recombines TRBV9 with TRBJ2-7; TRBD2 agrees at 9 bases. Source material: peripheral blood. This receptor was taken from a man in his sixties with acute or convalescent COVID-19. CDR3: CASSPGGASGVGEQYF. The CDR3 DNA sequence: TGTGCCAGCAGCCCAGGGGGGGCTAGCGGGGTTGGAGAGCAGTACTTC.